This entry concerns a single TCR beta chain. This sample was included in a study of T cell responses to AZD1222 COVID-19 vaccine. Sequencing was performed with immunoSEQ multiplex PCR; in TCRdb, only in-frame clones are kept and a portion is missing. Of more than 100,000 clones detected, 75% to 95% appear once; the ten largest clones hold around 1.9%. The CDR3 has 15 residues. V was shortened by 6 bases and J by 2 bases, with 14 bases between the two germline ends. Germline CDR1 is SGHDT and CDR2 is YYEEEE. This chain uses TRBV5-6 with TRBJ2-2; weak D call: TRBD1 (5 bases). This receptor was identified in an adult who received the AZD1222 COVID-19 vaccine. The material was peripheral blood, obtained 28 days after the second AZD1222 dose. CDR3 amino acids: CASTIPRANTGELFF. The CDR3 DNA is TGTGCCAGCACCATACCCAGGGCTAACACCGGGGAGCTGTTTTTT.